This T cell receptor beta chain came from a study of blood T cell repertoires in COVID-19. Overall study: The United States, Italy and Spain were the sources of the acute and convalescent COVID-19 samples. PBMCs, B-cell-depleted T cells, or T cells provided the cDNA or gDNA that made up the material.

The CDR3 is made up of 12 amino acids. The V and J ends lost 5 bases and 2 bases respectively, with 4 bases between them. Original processing notes: Cell counts per sample came from amplifying reference gene primers. Generated by immunoSEQ multiplex PCR, the TCRdb table keeps only in-frame clones and is missing some. V and J calls and clone size are given by that table; D and trimming were obtained from the DNA. This sample has roughly 82,000 clones, with about four fifths found just once. This clone appeared a single time. V gene TRBV12-3 or TRBV12-4 combines with J gene TRBJ1-3, with D hard to call. The origin of this receptor is a man in his sixties with acute or convalescent COVID-19. The sequenced sample was peripheral blood. The CDR3 here is CASSPAGNTIYF. DNA of the CDR3: TGTGCCAGCAGTCCAGCTGGAAACACCATATATTTT.